This T cell receptor beta chain was sequenced during a study of blood T cell repertoires in COVID-19. Study at large: Sample material is recorded as cDNA or gDNA derived from T cells, B-cell-depleted T cells, or PBMCs.

V was pared by 4 bases and J by 6 bases, with 14 bases between. CDR1 is SGHRS and CDR2 is YFSETQ in the germline V gene. CDR3 size: 14 residues. Some clones are missing from TCRdb's copy, which holds only in-frame ones; the method was immunoSEQ multiplex PCR. The sample comprises approximately 100,000 clones, about 85% of which are singletons, and about 4.2% rests with the top ten. Sequencing was performed on peripheral blood. This receptor was identified in a man between 65 and 79 years old with acute or convalescent COVID-19. This chain joins TRBV5-1 and TRBJ2-1, with D possibly being TRBD1 (7 bases). The chain's CDR3 is CASSRQGGSNEQFF. The CDR3 DNA reads TGCGCCAGCAGCCGGCAGGGGGGAAGCAATGAGCAGTTCTTC.